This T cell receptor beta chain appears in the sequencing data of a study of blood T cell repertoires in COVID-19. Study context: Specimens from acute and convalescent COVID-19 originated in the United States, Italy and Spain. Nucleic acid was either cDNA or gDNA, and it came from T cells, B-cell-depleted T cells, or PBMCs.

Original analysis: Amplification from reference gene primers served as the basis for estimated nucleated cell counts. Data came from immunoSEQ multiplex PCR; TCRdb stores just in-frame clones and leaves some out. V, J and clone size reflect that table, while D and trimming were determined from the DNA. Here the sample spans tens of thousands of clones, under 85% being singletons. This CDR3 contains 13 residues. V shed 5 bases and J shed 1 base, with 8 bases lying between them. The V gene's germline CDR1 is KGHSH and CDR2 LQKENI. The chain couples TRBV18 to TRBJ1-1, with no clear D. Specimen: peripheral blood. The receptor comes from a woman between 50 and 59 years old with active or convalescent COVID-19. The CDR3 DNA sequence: TGTGCCAGCTCATCCACACAGAACACTGAAGCTTTCTTT. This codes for CASSSTQNTEAFF.